The rows below give T cell receptor beta chains drawn from one sample of a study of CD8 T cells in ankylosing spondylitis. TCRdb itself ran the 5' RACE reads through MiXCR, one entry per CDR3 protein. The table includes 150,000 or so distinct CDR3 sequences, 9.8% detected once. The material sequenced was blood, either unsorted or a sorted T cell fraction (not recorded which). The receptors shown here come from a female donor with ankylosing spondylitis or in good health (not recorded which). Each CDR3 is given with its conserved first and last residue. The D gene is left open where the match is weak. A row's size may be missing; if present it is once, few, many or a size class.

V gene,D gene,clone size,J gene,CDR3 protein,CDR3 DNA
TRBV9,-,many,TRBJ2-2,CASSPDTGELFF,TGTGCCAGCAGCCCTGACACCGGGGAGCTGTTTTTT
TRBV7-9,-,-,TRBJ2-5,CASSPAPGDETQYF,TGTGCCAGCAGCCCAGCCCCGGGGGATGAGACCCAGTACTTC
TRBV6-1,-,-,TRBJ2-7,CASSQRAGEDYEQYF,TGTGCCAGCAGCCAACGCGCGGGCGAAGACTACGAGCAGTACTTC
TRBV3-1,-,-,TRBJ2-1,CASSQAGWDEQFF,TGTGCCAGCAGCCAAGCAGGGTGGGATGAGCAGTTCTTC
TRBV10-3,-,few,TRBJ2-3,CAISESGQTRADTQYF,TGTGCCATCAGTGAGTCTGGACAGACAAGGGCAGATACGCAGTATTTT
TRBV7-9,TRBD1,-,TRBJ2-4,CASRSGTDKNIQYF,TGTGCCAGCAGATCCGGGACAGACAAAAACATTCAGTACTTC
TRBV7-8,-,few,TRBJ2-3,CASTSGGATDTQYF,TGTGCCAGCACCTCGGGCGGCGCGACAGATACGCAGTATTTT
TRBV5-1,-,many,TRBJ2-2,CASSPRQGLAGELFF,TGCGCCAGCAGCCCACGGCAGGGGCTGGCCGGGGAGCTGTTTTTT
TRBV6-2/TRBV6-3,-,many,TRBJ2-1,CASSVPSSYNEQFF,TGTGCCAGCAGTGTGCCCAGTTCCTACAATGAGCAGTTCTTC
TRBV19,TRBD2,few,TRBJ2-1,CASRAYSGSDNEQFF,TGTGCCAGTAGGGCCTATAGCGGGAGTGATAATGAGCAGTTCTTC
TRBV7-9,-,many,TRBJ2-7,CASSRLLGDEQYF,TGTGCCAGCAGCCGCTTATTGGGAGACGAGCAGTACTTC
TRBV9,-,many,TRBJ2-3,CASEDIQTDTQYF,TGTGCCAGCGAGGACATACAGACAGATACGCAGTATTTT
TRBV20-1,-,-,TRBJ2-7,CSARVGTGSLAQYF,TGCAGTGCTAGAGTCGGGACTGGTAGTTTGGCGCAGTACTTC
TRBV4-3,-,few,TRBJ2-4,CASSQDPAGANIQYF,TGCGCCAGCAGCCAAGATCCCGCAGGGGCAAACATTCAGTACTTC
TRBV27,-,few,TRBJ2-3,CASSLTLSLEDTQYF,TGTGCCAGCAGTCTAACCCTCTCGTTAGAGGATACGCAGTATTTT
TRBV20-1,TRBD2,many,TRBJ2-1,CSVLSGGYNEQFF,TGCAGTGTCCTTAGCGGGGGCTACAATGAGCAGTTCTTC
TRBV4-3,-,-,TRBJ2-3,CASSQGVGTTDTQYF,TGCGCCAGCAGCCAAGGGGTTGGGACCACAGATACGCAGTATTTT
TRBV11-2,TRBD2,-,TRBJ2-1,CASSLEQAWPGGRVDEQFF,TGTGCCAGCAGCTTAGAACAGGCTTGGCCCGGCGGGAGGGTCGATGAGCAGTTCTTC
TRBV11-2,-,many,TRBJ2-1,CASSLGVHEQFF,TGTGCCAGCAGCTTAGGGGTCCATGAGCAGTTCTTC
TRBV20-1,-,-,TRBJ2-7,CSAKGRPYEQYF,TGCAGTGCTAAAGGGCGTCCCTACGAGCAGTACTTC
TRBV29-1,TRBD2,many,TRBJ2-1,CSVEVASGFPYNEQFF,TGCAGCGTTGAAGTGGCTAGCGGGTTCCCCTACAATGAGCAGTTCTTC
TRBV4-3,TRBD1,many,TRBJ2-5,CASSQNRGRVETQYF,TGCGCCAGCAGCCAGAACAGGGGGCGAGTGGAGACCCAGTACTTC
TRBV7-9,TRBD1,few,TRBJ1-1,CASSPRQGRNTEAFF,TGTGCCAGCAGCCCCCGACAGGGAAGGAACACTGAAGCTTTCTTT
TRBV29-1,-,many,TRBJ2-1,CSVEVRRTSYNEQFF,TGCAGCGTTGAAGTAAGAAGGACTTCCTACAATGAGCAGTTCTTC
TRBV9,-,-,TRBJ2-1,CASSPSWENNEQFF,TGTGCCAGCAGCCCCTCCTGGGAAAACAATGAGCAGTTCTTC
TRBV11-2,-,-,TRBJ2-1,CASSSWDRSSYNEQFF,TGTGCCAGCAGCTCCTGGGACCGGAGCTCCTACAATGAGCAGTTCTTC
TRBV11-3,-,few,TRBJ2-2,CASSLAAGGELFF,TGTGCCAGCAGCTTAGCAGCTGGCGGGGAGCTGTTTTTT
TRBV7-3,TRBD2,few,TRBJ2-5,CASGTSTSGIQETQYF,TGTGCCAGCGGCACCTCGACTAGCGGGATTCAAGAGACCCAGTACTTC
TRBV28,-,-,TRBJ2-3,CASSSPDSPNDTQYF,TGTGCCAGCAGTTCCCCTGACAGTCCCAACGATACGCAGTATTTT
TRBV7-2,-,-,TRBJ1-1,CASSLGPFVGVAEAFF,TGTGCCAGCAGCTTAGGACCTTTTGTAGGGGTCGCTGAAGCTTTCTTT
TRBV5-1,-,many,TRBJ2-1,CASSGTIEQFF,TGCGCCAGCAGCGGTACTATTGAGCAGTTCTTC
TRBV27,-,few,TRBJ2-1,CASSLGGNGNEQFF,TGTGCCAGCAGTTTAGGCGGTAACGGCAATGAGCAGTTCTTC